This is a list of T cell receptor beta chains from one sample in a study of CD8+CD57+ T cells in acquired aplastic anemia. One entry per CDR3 protein results from TCRdb running MiXCR on the reads. The data contain approximately 150,000 distinct CDR3 sequences, about half of them singletons. What was sequenced was sorted CD4+, CD8+, or CD8+CD57+ T cells (not recorded which) from PBMCs. The receptor source for this set is a human donor with aplastic anemia. Each CDR3 is given with its conserved first and last residue. A D gene is named only where the DNA matches it firmly. Where a row states a size, it is once, few, many or the class of an expanded clone; other rows omit it.

size	V	D	J	DNA	CDR3
many	TRBV5-1	NA	TRBJ1-6	TGCGCCAGCCGAATGGGAGGTGGGGTGAATTCACCCCTCCACTTT	CASRMGGGVNSPLHF
many	TRBV9	TRBD1	TRBJ2-5	TGTGCCAGCAGCCCCCCGGGACAGGGGGTAGGGACCCAGTACTTC	CASSPPGQGVGTQYF
NA	TRBV2	TRBD1	TRBJ1-1	TGTGCCAGCAGCGGGACAGTCGAAGCTTTCTTT	CASSGTVEAFF
many	TRBV5-1	NA	TRBJ2-2	TGCGCCAGCAGCTTGTTCGATGGAACCGCCGGGGAGCTGTTTTTT	CASSLFDGTAGELFF
many	TRBV7-2	NA	TRBJ2-7	TGTGCCAGCAGCCTAGCAGGGGCCTACGAGCAGTACTTC	CASSLAGAYEQYF
few	TRBV28	NA	TRBJ2-2	TGTGCCAGCAGGGGGGGCGGGGTCGAGACCGGGGAGCTGTTTTTT	CASRGGGVETGELFF
many	TRBV20-1	TRBD1	TRBJ1-5	TGCAGTGCTAGAGTGGGGGACAGGGGACGAGGCCAGCCCCAGCATTTT	CSARVGDRGRGQPQHF
NA	TRBV29-1	TRBD1	TRBJ1-2	TGCAGCGTTGATGGGTGGGAGGGGGCCAATAACTATGGCTACACCTTC	CSVDGWEGANNYGYTF
NA	TRBV6-1	TRBD1	TRBJ2-7	TGTGCCAGCGCACCGGGACAGGTGACCTACGAGCAGCACTTC	CASAPGQVTYEQHF
NA	TRBV11-1	NA	TRBJ1-3	TGTGCCAGCAGCTCGCCTCTCTCGGCAGGCGCTGGAAACACCATATATTTT	CASSSPLSAGAGNTIYF
NA	TRBV24-1	TRBD2	TRBJ2-7	TGTGCCACCAGTGCCTGGGGGGGGGGCTACGAGCAGTACTTC	CATSAWGGGYEQYF
NA	TRBV24-1	NA	TRBJ2-5	TGTGCCACCAGTGATCCCGAGCAAGAGACCCAGTACTTC	CATSDPEQETQYF
many	TRBV7-9	TRBD2	TRBJ2-1	TGTGCCAGCGCCCGGCTAGCGGAGAATGAGCAGTTCTTC	CASARLAENEQFF
many	TRBV7-2	TRBD1	TRBJ1-1	TGTGCCAGCGGCTGGGCAGGGGGGACCGAAGCTTTCTTT	CASGWAGGTEAFF
many	TRBV6-2/TRBV6-3	NA	TRBJ2-7	TGTGCCAGCGAGGACCCCAGGTACGAGCAGTACTTC	CASEDPRYEQYF
NA	TRBV27	TRBD2	TRBJ2-3	TGTGCCAGCGGCACTACTAGCGGGGGAAACACAGATACGCAGTATTTT	CASGTTSGGNTDTQYF
NA	TRBV15	TRBD1	TRBJ1-1	TGTGCCACCAGCAAGACAGGGGTTGGCACTGAAGCTTTCTTT	CATSKTGVGTEAFF
few	TRBV29-1	NA	TRBJ1-2	TGCAGCGTTGAAGTACCTTCTAACTATGGCTACACCTTC	CSVEVPSNYGYTF
few	TRBV12-5	NA	TRBJ2-3	TGTGCTAGTGGTGCATTAGCGAACGGGGCCCAAGATACGCAGTATTTT	CASGALANGAQDTQYF
many	TRBV28	TRBD1	TRBJ1-4	TGTGCCGCCGGGACAGGGGACGAAAAACTGTTTTTT	CAAGTGDEKLFF
many	TRBV3-1	TRBD1	TRBJ1-1	TGTGCCAGCAGACAAGACAGGGGCACTGAAGCTTTCTTT	CASRQDRGTEAFF
NA	TRBV25-1	NA	TRBJ2-3	TGTGCCAGCAGTTACTCCCTACCGGTCACAGATACGCAGTATTTT	CASSYSLPVTDTQYF
many	TRBV5-4	NA	TRBJ1-1	TGTGCCAGCAGCCCTATTTTGGACGGAATGAACACTGAAGCTTTCTTT	CASSPILDGMNTEAFF
NA	TRBV11-1	TRBD1	TRBJ2-5	TGTGCCAGCAGCTCCAACTCCGGGACAGGGGGCGTCCGGGAGACCCAGTACTTC	CASSSNSGTGGVRETQYF
NA	TRBV19	NA	TRBJ2-7	TGTGCCAGTAGTATTCGAGCGGGTTTCCACGAGCAGTACTTC	CASSIRAGFHEQYF
many	TRBV5-1	TRBD2	TRBJ2-3	TGCGCCAGCAGCTTGGGGGGGACTAGCGGGGCAGATACGCAGTATTTT	CASSLGGTSGADTQYF
NA	TRBV9	TRBD1	TRBJ2-3	TGTGCCAGCAGCGCCCGTCCCGGGACAGGGGAAGATACGCAGTATTTT	CASSARPGTGEDTQYF
many	TRBV7-2	NA	TRBJ1-2	TGTGCCAGCAGCTTAGCGGTAACAGGGTATGGCTACACCTTC	CASSLAVTGYGYTF
many	TRBV9	NA	TRBJ2-2	TGTGCCAGCAGCGTAGACGTAGGGGAGCTGTTTTTT	CASSVDVGELFF
once	TRBV6-2/TRBV6-3	TRBD1	TRBJ2-7	TGTGCCAGCAGTACAGGGGCCAACTACGAGCAGTACTTC	CASSTGANYEQYF
many	TRBV11-2	NA	TRBJ2-5	TGTGCCAGCAGCCGCGGGCATCAAGAGACCCAGTACTTC	CASSRGHQETQYF
NA	TRBV19	NA	TRBJ1-5	TGTGCCAGTAGTCCCCGATGGGAGAGCAATCAGCCCCAGCATTTT	CASSPRWESNQPQHF
many	TRBV6-2/TRBV6-3	NA	TRBJ1-1	TGTGCCAGCAGTTACTCGACGAGTGAAGCTTTCTTT	CASSYSTSEAFF
few	TRBV15	NA	TRBJ2-6	TGTGCCACCAGCAGAGATCGTTTGTCCGGGGCCAACGTCCTGACTTTC	CATSRDRLSGANVLTF
few	TRBV2	NA	TRBJ1-2	TGTGCCAGCAGTGCGGGGGCTAACTATGGCTACACCTTC	CASSAGANYGYTF
NA	TRBV10-3	NA	TRBJ2-7	TGTGCCAGCAGTAGAGGACATATTTACAATGAGCAGTACTTC	CASSRGHIYNEQYF
NA	TRBV7-2	NA	TRBJ1-1	TGTGCCAGCAGCCCGGGCGCGGACACTGAAGCTTTCTTT	CASSPGADTEAFF